This T cell receptor beta chain derives from a study of low-dose radiotherapy and immunotherapy resistance in tumors. Alpha- and beta-chain coverage of first-strand cDNA came from TRAV- and TRBV-specific primers. The authors ran around 22 PCR cycles to amplify TCRs with a constant-region primer and V-primer adapter. TCRdb re-called the reads through MiXCR, storing one row per CDR3 protein. The sample contains over 9,500 distinct CDR3 sequences, 40% to 65% of which appear only once. This clonotype occurred once. The origin of this receptor is a human donor with advanced metastatic prostate, ovarian, gallbladder or colorectal cancer (not recorded which). This table probably holds off-target reads from a library built for another chain.

DNA of the CDR3: TGTGCCAGCAGCCAAGATCTTCTGGCTTTCTTT. Protein product: CASSQDLLAFF. The chain employs TRBV3-1 and TRBJ1-1; D gene unclear. Germline V gene data show CDR1 as LGHDT and CDR2 as YNNKEL (reference sequence). The length of the CDR3 is 11 residues. The V end was cut by 0 bases, the J end by 11 bases, with 7 bases between.